This TCR beta chain was documented in a study of shared clonotypes between healthy human individuals (dated by TCRdb to 2020 to 2021). Notes on the research overall: The cohort included three men and a couple of women between 18 and 49 years of age. For each donor, three plates each were used for CD4 naive and CD4 memory, two plates were used for CD8 naive, and one plate was used for CD8 memory. Blood TCR repertoires of five healthy adults were deeply sequenced to estimate repertoire size and the extent of clonotype sharing between individuals. Different laboratories and diverse techniques were used to prepare libraries and sequence TCR repertoires, to increase sequencing depth and limit assay-specific biases. Leukapheresis yielded between about 0.85 and 10 billion PBMCs per donor.

The CDR3 contains 15 residues, cysteine and phenylalanine counted. Just CDR3 DNA is preserved here, 45 bases in frame from base 1. The germline V gene encodes CDR1 MNHNS and CDR2 SASEGT. After removal of 0 bases from V and 2 bases from J, the junction retains 1 base not matched to a gene. A remark on this clone: Its specific antigen is unknown. Base quality data are lacking; no much larger clone is found one base away.

Using the deep immunoSEQ assay, TCR CDR3 regions were amplified from genomic DNA by multiplex PCR. Genomic DNA extracted from each cell subset was distributed evenly over all wells of several immunoSEQ 96-well plates, and each plate served as one replicate. Each replicate PCR for sorted subsets received 200 ng genomic DNA, equal to about 29,000 T cell genomes. Purified libraries were quantified with a Qubit 3.0 fluorometer, sized on a Bioanalyzer 2100, and re-quantified with the KAPA Library Quantification kit. Each immunoSEQ 96-well plate was sequenced on its own single-read 150-cycle Illumina NextSeq 550 flow cell. In the source study's methods: Because the immunoSEQ output included only junctional sequences and no quality scores, the filtering could not be the same as the filtering used for full-length reads. Sequences were annotated with PyIR, a Python wrapper for IgBLAST v1.9, using IMGT germline references to assign V/J genes and CDR3. Reads were removed for weak V/J assignments (E-value above 1e-6), missing CDR3, stop codons, out-of-frame junctions, or ambiguous translated residues. V3J clonotypes were defined as sequences sharing an identical inferred V gene, J gene, and CDR3 amino acid sequence. The percentage overlap between two repertoires was calculated by dividing the number of shared unique clonotypes by the size of the smaller repertoire. Richness of each repertoire was evaluated using RTK rarefaction, the Chao1 estimator, and Recon v2.1 estimates of unobserved clonotypes. Generation probabilities were computed with OLGA for all TCRbeta clonotypes obtained by the gDNA method from a few donors. TCRdb took this table from immuneACCESS and kept in-frame rearrangements with V and J called. Such tables lack part of the clones; where checked against another copy, unresolved V genes explain under half of the gap, and the rest is unexplained. For V, J and clone size, that table is used; D and trimming come from the DNA. The sample data list 2 million to 3 million clones, and 80% to 95% of these were observed just once. The ten largest make up about 0.34% of the sample.

Donors were healthy HIV-negative adults with no recently reported acute infections or vaccinations. All donors were Caucasian adults living in Nashville, Tennessee, USA. CD4+ T cells were enriched by magnetic negative selection; naive cells were then positively selected on CD45RA, and the negative fraction formed the memory subset. After blood collection by leukapheresis, PBMCs were isolated using Ficoll-Histopaque density gradient centrifugation and then cryopreserved in the vapor phase of liquid nitrogen. Analytical flow cytometry was used to check the purity and quantity of each magnetically sorted T cell population. From each sorted fraction, genomic DNA was isolated and quantified by UV absorbance on a Nanodrop 2000c. Results and caveats for the whole study, not just this receptor: Naive subsets generally had larger estimated clonotype richness than memory subsets did. When four donors were compared, the shared fraction of clonotypes was roughly 5% for naive CD4, approximately 3.5% for naive CD8, about 2.5% for memory CD4, and about 0.36% for memory CD8. Sampling was limited to blood, and TCR repertoires in tissue likely differ from TCR repertoires in blood. Incomplete sequencing was indicated by rarefaction of sorted-subset datasets, despite the large sequencing depth. Compared with non-shared clonotypes, clonotypes shared by all four sorted-subset donors had higher generation probabilities. Because the study included a small number of donors, the genetic and exposure-history diversity represented was limited. Pairwise subsampling indicated that sequencing depth was expected to affect the degree of clonotype sharing among donors.

The origin of this receptor is a man aged 18-30 years in good health. Some clones in this sample may be carry-over from other donors' samples. In this chain, TRBV6-1 is recombined with TRBJ2-1; 7 central bases correspond to TRBD1. Sequenced: naive CD4+ T cells from PBMCs. The label giving this sample's cell subset or site can be read as: CD45RA+ positively selected. The nucleotide sequence reads as follows: TGTGCCAGCAGTGAAGCGACAGGGACCTACAATGAGCAGTTCTTC. This codes for CASSEATGTYNEQFF.